This TCR beta chain is drawn from a study of blood T cell repertoires in COVID-19. Study information: There were acute and convalescent COVID-19 samples, and they came from the United States, Italy and Spain. PBMCs, B-cell-depleted T cells, or T cells were the source of the cDNA or gDNA that made up the material.

This clone showed up just a few times. Libraries were prepared by immunoSEQ multiplex PCR; TCRdb keeps only in-frame clonotypes and omits some of them. The repertoire holds about 250,000 clones, with 82% as singletons. The germline V gene encodes CDR1 SNHLY and CDR2 FYNNEI. There are 14 residues in the CDR3. The V gene lost 7 bases and the J gene lost 3 bases, with 15 bases spanning the gap. Sequencing was done on a sample of peripheral blood. This chain uses TRBV2 with TRBJ1-1; D might be TRBD1 (6 bases). The TCR was taken from a woman in her 70s with acute or convalescent COVID-19. CDR3 in DNA: TGTGCCAGCAATAAAGTCAGGGGTTACACTGAAGCTTTCTTT. Amino acid sequence: CASNKVRGYTEAFF. The full variable domain, rest sourced from reference TRBV2 and TRBJ1-1, is EPEVTQTPSHQVTQMGQEVILRCVPISNHLYFYWYRQILGQKVEFLVSFYNNEISEKSEIFDDQFSVERPDGSNFTLKIRSTKLEDSAMYFCASNKVRGYTEAFFGQGTRLTVV.